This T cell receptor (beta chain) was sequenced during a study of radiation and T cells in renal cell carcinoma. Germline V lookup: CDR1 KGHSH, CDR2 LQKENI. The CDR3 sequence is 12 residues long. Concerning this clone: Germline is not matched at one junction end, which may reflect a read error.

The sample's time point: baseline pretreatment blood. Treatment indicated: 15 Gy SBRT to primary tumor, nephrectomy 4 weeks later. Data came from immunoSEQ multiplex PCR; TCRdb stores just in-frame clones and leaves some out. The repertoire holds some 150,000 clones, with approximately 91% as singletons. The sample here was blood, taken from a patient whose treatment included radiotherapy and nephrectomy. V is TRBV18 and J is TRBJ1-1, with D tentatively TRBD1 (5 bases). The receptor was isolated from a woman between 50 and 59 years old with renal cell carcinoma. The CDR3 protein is CASSPPGGSRSF. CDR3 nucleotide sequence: TGTGCCAGCTCACCACCGGGGGGGTCGCGCTCCTTT.